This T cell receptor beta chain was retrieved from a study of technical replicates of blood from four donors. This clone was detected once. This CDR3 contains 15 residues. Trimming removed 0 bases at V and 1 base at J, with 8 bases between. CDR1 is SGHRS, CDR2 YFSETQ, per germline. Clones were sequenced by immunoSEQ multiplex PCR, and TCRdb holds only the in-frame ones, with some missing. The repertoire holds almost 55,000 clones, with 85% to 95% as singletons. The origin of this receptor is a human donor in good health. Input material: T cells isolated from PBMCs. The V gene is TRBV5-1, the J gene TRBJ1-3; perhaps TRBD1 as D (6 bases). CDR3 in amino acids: CASSLEGGSGNTIYF. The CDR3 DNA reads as TGCGCCAGCAGCTTGGAAGGGGGATCTGGAAACACCATATATTTT.